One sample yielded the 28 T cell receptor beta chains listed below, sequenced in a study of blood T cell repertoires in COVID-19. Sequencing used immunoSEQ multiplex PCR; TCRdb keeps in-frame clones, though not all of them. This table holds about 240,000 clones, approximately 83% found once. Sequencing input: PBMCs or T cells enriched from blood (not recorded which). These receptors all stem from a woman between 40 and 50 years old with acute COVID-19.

The CDR3 sequence is CAWTPLSGTGRTEAFF. The CDR3 DNA is TGTGCCTGGACTCCCCTTTCCGGGACAGGGAGGACTGAAGCTTTCTTT. The chain has TRBV30 and TRBJ1-1, with 9 bases that match TRBD1. V dropped 4 bases and J dropped 5; count of bases not matched to a gene: 14. Germline V lookup: CDR1 GTSNPN, CDR2 SVGIG (reference sequence). The CDR3 has 16 amino acids.

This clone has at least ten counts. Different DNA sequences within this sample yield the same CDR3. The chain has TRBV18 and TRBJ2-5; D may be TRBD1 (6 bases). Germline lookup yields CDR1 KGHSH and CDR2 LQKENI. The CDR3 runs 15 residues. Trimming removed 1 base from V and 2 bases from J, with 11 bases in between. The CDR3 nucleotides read TGTGCCAGCTCACCACGGGCAGGGGTACAAGAGACCCAGTACTTC. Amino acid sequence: CASSPRAGVQETQYF.

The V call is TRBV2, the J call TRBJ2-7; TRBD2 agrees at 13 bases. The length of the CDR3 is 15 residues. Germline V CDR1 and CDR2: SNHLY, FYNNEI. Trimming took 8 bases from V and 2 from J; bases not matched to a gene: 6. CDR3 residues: CASQSGLAGAYEQYF. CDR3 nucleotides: TGTGCCAGCCAAAGCGGACTAGCGGGGGCCTACGAGCAGTACTTC.

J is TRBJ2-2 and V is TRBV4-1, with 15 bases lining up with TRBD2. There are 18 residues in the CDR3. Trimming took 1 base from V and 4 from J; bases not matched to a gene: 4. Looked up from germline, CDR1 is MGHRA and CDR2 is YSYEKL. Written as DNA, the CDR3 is TGCGCCAGCAGCCAAGGGGGACTAGCGGGAGGCTCCACCGGGGAGCTGTTTTTT. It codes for CASSQGGLAGGSTGELFF.

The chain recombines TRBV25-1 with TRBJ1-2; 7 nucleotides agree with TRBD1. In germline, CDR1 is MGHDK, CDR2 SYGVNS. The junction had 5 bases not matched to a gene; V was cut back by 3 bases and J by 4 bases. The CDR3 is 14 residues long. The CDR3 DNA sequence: TGTGCCAGCAGTGAGTTAGGGGGCGGCTATGGCTACACCTTC. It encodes CASSELGGGYGYTF.

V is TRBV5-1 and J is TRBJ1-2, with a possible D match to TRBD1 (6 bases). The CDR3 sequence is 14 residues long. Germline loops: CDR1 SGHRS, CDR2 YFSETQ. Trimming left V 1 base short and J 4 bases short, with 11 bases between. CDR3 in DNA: TGCGCCAGCAGCTTGCAACAGGGACGCTATGGCTACACCTTC. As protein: CASSLQQGRYGYTF.

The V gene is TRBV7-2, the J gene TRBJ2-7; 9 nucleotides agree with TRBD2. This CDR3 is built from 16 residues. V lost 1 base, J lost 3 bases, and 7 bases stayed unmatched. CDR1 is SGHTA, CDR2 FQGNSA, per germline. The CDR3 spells CASSLEITSGFYEQYF. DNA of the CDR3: TGTGCCAGCAGCTTAGAGATTACTAGCGGGTTCTACGAGCAGTACTTC.

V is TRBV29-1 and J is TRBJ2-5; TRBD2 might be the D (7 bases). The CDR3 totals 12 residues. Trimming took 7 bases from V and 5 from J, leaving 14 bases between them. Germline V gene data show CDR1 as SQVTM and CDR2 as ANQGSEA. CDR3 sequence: CSAGGALETQYF. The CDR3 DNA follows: TGCAGCGCGGGGGGCGCCCTGGAGACCCAGTACTTC.

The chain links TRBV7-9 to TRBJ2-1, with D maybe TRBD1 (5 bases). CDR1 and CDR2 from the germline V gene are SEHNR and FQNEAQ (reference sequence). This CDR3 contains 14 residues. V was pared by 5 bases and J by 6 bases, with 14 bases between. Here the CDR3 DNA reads TGTGCCAGCAGCCTCCAGGGTCTACGCAATGAGCAGTTCTTC. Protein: CASSLQGLRNEQFF.

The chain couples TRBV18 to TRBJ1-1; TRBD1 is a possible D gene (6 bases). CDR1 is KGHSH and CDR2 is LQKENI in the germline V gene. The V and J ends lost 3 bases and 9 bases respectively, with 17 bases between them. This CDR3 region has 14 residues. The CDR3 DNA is TGTGCCAGCTCACCCCCGGACAGCCAACATAAAGCTTTCTTT. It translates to CASSPPDSQHKAFF.

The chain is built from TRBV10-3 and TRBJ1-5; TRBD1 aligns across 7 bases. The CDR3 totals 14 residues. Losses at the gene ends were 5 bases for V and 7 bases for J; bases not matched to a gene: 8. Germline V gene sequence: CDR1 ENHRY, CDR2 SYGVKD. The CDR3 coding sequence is TGTGCCATCAGTCAAGACAGGGTTCGCCAGCCCCAGCATTTT. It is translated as CAISQDRVRQPQHF.

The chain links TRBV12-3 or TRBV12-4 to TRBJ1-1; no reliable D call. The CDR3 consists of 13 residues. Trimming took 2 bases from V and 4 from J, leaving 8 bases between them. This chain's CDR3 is CASSLNGFTEAFF. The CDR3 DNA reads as TGTGCCAGCAGTTTAAACGGGTTCACTGAAGCTTTCTTT.

CDR3 sequence (DNA): TGTGCCACGCAACGGGAGGCCACCTACAATGAGCAGTTCTTC. This gives the protein CATQREATYNEQFF. The V and J genes are TRBV6-5 and TRBJ2-1; 7 bases are shared with TRBD2. CDR1 MNHEY and CDR2 SVGAGI come from the germline V gene. V dropped 10 bases and J dropped 2; count of bases not matched to a gene: 8. CDR3 size: 14 residues.

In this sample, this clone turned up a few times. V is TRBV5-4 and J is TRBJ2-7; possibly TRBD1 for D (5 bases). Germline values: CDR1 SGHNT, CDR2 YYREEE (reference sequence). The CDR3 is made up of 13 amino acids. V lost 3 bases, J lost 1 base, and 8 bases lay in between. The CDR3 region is CASSSRQSYEQYF. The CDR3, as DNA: TGTGCCAGCAGCTCGAGACAGTCCTACGAGCAGTACTTC.

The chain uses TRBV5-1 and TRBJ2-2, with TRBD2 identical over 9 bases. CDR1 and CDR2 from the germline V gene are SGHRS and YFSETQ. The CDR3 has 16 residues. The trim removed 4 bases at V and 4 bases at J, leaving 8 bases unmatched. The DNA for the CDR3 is TGCGCCAGCAGCAGTAGCGGGAGAGCGGGCACCGGGGAGCTGTTTTTT. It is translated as CASSSSGRAGTGELFF.

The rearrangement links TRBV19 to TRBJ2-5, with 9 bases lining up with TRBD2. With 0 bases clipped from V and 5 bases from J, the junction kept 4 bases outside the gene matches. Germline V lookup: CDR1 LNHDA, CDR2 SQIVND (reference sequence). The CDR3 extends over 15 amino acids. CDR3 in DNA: TGTGCCAGTAGTATAGATGGCGGGAGGGCTGAGACCCAGTACTTC. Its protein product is CASSIDGGRAETQYF.

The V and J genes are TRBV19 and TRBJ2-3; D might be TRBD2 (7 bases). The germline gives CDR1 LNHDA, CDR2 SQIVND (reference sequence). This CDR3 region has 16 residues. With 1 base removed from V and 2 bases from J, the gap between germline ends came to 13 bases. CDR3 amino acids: CASSIGLGGATDTQYF. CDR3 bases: TGTGCCAGTAGTATAGGACTAGGGGGGGCCACAGATACGCAGTATTTT.

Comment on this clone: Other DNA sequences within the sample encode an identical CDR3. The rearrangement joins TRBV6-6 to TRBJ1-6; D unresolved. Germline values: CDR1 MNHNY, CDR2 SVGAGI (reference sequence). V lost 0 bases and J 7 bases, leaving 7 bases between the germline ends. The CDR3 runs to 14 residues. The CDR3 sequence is CASSYSGSNSPLHF. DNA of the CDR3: TGTGCCAGCAGTTACTCGGGTAGCAATTCACCCCTCCACTTT.

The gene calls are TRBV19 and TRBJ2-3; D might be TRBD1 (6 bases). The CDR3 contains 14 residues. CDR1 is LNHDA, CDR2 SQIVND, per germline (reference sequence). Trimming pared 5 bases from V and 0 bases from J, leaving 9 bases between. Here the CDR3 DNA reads TGTGCCAGTAGTTTGGGACAAAGCACAGATACGCAGTATTTT. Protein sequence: CASSLGQSTDTQYF.

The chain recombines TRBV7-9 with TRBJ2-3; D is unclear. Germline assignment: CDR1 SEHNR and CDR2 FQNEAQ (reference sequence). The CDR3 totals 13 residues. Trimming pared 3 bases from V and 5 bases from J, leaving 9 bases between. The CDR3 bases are TGTGCCAGCAGCTTCTTTTCAGGAGATACGCAGTATTTT. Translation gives CASSFFSGDTQYF.

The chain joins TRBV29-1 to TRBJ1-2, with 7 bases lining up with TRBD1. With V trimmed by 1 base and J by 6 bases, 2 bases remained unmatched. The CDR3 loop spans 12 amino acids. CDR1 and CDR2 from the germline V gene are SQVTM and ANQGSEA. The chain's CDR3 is CSVEGGGDGYTF. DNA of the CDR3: TGCAGCGTTGAAGGAGGGGGCGATGGCTACACCTTC.

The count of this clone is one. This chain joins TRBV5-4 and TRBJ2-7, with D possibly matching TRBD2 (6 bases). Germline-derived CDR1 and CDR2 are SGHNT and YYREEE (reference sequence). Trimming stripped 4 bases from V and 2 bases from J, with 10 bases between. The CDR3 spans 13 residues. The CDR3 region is CASSRGKAYEQYF. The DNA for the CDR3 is TGTGCCAGCAGCCGGGGGAAGGCCTACGAGCAGTACTTC.

CDR3 bases: TGTGCCAGCAGTTACCGAGGACACTCTGGAAACACCATATATTTT. Translated, it gives CASSYRGHSGNTIYF. The chain links TRBV6-5 to TRBJ1-3, with D possibly matching TRBD1 (5 bases). Trimming left V 2 bases short and J 0 bases short, with 8 bases between. Looked up from germline, CDR1 is MNHEY and CDR2 is SVGAGI. This CDR3 has 15 amino acids.

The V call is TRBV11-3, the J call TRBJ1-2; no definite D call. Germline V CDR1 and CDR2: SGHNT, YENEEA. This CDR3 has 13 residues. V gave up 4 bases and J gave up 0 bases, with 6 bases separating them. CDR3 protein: CASSSIPNYGYTF. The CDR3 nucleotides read TGTGCCAGCAGCTCCATCCCTAACTATGGCTACACCTTC.

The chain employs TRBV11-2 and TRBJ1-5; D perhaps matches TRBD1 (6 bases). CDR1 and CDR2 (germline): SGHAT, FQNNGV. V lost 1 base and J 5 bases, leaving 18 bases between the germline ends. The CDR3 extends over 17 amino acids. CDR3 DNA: TGTGCCAGCAGCTTAGGTCCAGGGGTTGTGCGGGATCAGCCCCAGCATTTT. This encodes CASSLGPGVVRDQPQHF.

The DNA of the CDR3 is TGTGCCAGCAGCCGCGGACAGGGGGGTAAGGAGACCCAGTACTTC. Translation: CASSRGQGGKETQYF. The gene calls are TRBV7-9 and TRBJ2-5; 10 nucleotides match TRBD1. Trimming at V came to 5 bases and at J to 5 bases, leaving 8 bases not matched to a gene. Per germline, CDR1 SEHNR and CDR2 FQNEAQ (reference sequence). The CDR3 has 15 residues. The entire variable domain, with the rest obtained from reference TRBV7-9 and TRBJ2-5, is as follows: DTGVSQNPRHKITKRGQNVTFRCDPISEHNRLYWYRQTLGQGPEFLTYFQNEAQLEKSRLLSDRFSAERPKGSFSTLEIQRTEQGDSAMYLCASSRGQGGKETQYFGPGTRLLVL.

CDR3 region: CATSELGVRQPQHF. CDR3 sequence (DNA): TGTGCCACCAGTGAATTAGGGGTTAGGCAGCCCCAGCATTTT. The chain couples TRBV24-1 to TRBJ1-5, with a possible D match to TRBD1 (5 bases). This CDR3 region has 14 residues. The ends were cut back, 4 bases at V and 7 bases at J, with 13 bases in the middle. Germline CDR1 reads KGHDR; CDR2 reads SFDVKD.

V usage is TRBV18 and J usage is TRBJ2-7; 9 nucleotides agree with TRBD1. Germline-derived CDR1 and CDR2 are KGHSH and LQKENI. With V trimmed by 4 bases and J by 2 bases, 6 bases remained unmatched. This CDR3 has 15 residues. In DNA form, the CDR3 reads TGTGCCAGCTCACGACAGACAGGGGGGGCCTACGAGCAGTACTTC. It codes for CASSRQTGGAYEQYF.